These 3 T cell receptor beta chains share one sample of origin, sequenced in a study of cytomegalovirus exposure and HLA in healthy donors. Repertoires were generated with immunoSEQ multiplex PCR, while TCRdb's copy carries only in-frame clones and drops some. The profile shows 90,000 to 150,000 clones, about 83% of them singletons. Sample: PBMCs. These receptors were obtained from a woman in her thirties in good health and CMV-seronegative.

The V call is TRBV27, the J call TRBJ2-2, with D possibly TRBD2 on 6 matching bases. Germline values: CDR1 MNHEY, CDR2 SMNVEV (reference sequence). V lost 2 bases, J lost 7 bases, and 8 bases lay in between. This CDR3 is built from 13 residues. Here the CDR3 DNA reads TGTGCCAGCAGTTTAGGGGGGTTCGGGGAGCTGTTTTTT. Protein: CASSLGGFGELFF.

The gene calls are TRBV29-1 and TRBJ2-2; TRBD2 matches at 14 bases. J gave up 5 bases and V 6 bases, and 5 bases lay outside the gene matches. Germline CDR1 and CDR2: SQVTM and ANQGSEA. The CDR3 has 15 residues. The CDR3 region is CSVARTSGGTGELFF. The CDR3 DNA reads TGCAGCGTGGCTCGGACTAGCGGGGGGACCGGGGAGCTGTTTTTT.

Only one count was recorded for this clone. This chain links TRBV6-6 with TRBJ1-5; 8 bases agree with TRBD1. The CDR3 extends over 13 amino acids. CDR1 is MNHNY and CDR2 is SVGAGI in the germline V gene (reference sequence). V trimming: 5 bases; J trimming: 4 bases; junction bases outside the gene matches: 1. The CDR3 loop is CASSRQGNQPQHF. As DNA, the CDR3 is TGTGCCAGCAGTCGACAGGGGAATCAGCCCCAGCATTTT.